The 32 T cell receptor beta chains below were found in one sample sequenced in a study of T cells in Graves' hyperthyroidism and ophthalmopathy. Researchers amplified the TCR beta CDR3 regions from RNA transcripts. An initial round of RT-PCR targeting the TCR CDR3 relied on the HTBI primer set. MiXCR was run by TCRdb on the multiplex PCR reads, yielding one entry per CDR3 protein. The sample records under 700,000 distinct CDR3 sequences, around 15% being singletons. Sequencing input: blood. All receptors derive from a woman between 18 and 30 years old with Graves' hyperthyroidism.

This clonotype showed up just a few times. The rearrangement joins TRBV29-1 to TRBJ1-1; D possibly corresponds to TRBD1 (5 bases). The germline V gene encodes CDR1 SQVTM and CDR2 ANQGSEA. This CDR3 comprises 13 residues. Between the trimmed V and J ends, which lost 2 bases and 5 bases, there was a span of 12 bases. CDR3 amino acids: CSVESRGMTEAFF. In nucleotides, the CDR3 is TGCAGCGTTGAAAGCCGGGGGATGACTGAAGCTTTCTTT.

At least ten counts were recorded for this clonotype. CDR3 loop: CASRIIHYEQYF. The CDR3 DNA follows: TGTGCCAGCAGAATCATCCACTACGAGCAGTACTTC. The chain couples TRBV2 to TRBJ2-7; no reliable D call. Deletions cut 6 bases from V and 3 bases from J, with 9 bases between. The CDR3 contains 12 residues. Per germline, CDR1 SNHLY and CDR2 FYNNEI.

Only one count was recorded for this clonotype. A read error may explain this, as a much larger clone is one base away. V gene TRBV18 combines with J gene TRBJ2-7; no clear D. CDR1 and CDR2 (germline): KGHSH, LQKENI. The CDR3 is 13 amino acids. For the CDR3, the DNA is TGTGCCGGCTCACCGCGGTGGAACTCCGAGCAGTACTTC. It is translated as CAGSPRWNSEQYF.

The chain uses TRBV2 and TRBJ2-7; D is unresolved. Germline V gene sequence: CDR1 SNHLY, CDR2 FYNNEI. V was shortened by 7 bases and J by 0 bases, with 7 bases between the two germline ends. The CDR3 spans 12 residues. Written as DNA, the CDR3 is TGTGCCAGCAACAGCGACTCCTACGAGCAGTACTTC. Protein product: CASNSDSYEQYF.

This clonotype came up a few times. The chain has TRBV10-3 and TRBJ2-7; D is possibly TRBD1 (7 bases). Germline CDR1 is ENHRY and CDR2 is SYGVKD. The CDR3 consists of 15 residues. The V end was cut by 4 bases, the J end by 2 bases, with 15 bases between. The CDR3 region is CAISGGGTVTYEQYF. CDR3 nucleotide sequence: TGTGCCATCAGTGGGGGCGGGACAGTTACCTACGAGCAGTACTTC.

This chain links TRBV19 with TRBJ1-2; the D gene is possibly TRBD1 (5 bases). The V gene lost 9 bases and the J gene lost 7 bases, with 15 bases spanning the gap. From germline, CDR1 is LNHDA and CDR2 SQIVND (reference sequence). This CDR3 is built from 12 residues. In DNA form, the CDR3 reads TGTGCCAGCGTCTCTGGGACCGCTGGCTACACCTTC. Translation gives CASVSGTAGYTF.

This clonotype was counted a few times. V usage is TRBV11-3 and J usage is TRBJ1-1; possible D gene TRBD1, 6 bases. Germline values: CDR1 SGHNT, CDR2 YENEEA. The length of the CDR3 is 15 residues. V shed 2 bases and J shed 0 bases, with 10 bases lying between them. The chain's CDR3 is CASSLPDRLNTEAFF. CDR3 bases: TGTGCCAGCAGCTTACCGGACAGACTGAACACTGAAGCTTTCTTT.

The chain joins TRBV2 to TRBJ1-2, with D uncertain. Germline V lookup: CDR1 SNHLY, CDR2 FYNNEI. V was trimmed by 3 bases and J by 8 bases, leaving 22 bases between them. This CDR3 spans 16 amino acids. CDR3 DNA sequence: TGTGCCAGCAGTGAGAAGGGTGACCCCCTCTATGGAGGCTACACCTTC. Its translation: CASSEKGDPLYGGYTF.

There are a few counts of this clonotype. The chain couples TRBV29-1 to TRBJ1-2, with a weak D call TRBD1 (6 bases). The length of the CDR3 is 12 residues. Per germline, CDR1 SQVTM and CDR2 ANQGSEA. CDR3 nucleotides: TGCTGCATTTGGGGGGCAAGCTATGGCTACACCTTC. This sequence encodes CCIWGASYGYTF.

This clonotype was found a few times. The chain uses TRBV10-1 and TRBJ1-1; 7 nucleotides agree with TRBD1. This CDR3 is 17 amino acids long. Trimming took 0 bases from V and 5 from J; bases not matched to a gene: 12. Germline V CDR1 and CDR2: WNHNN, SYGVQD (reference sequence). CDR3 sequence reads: CASSESSTGALGTEAFF. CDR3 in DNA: TGCGCCAGCAGTGAGTCTTCTACAGGGGCTCTAGGAACTGAAGCTTTCTTT.

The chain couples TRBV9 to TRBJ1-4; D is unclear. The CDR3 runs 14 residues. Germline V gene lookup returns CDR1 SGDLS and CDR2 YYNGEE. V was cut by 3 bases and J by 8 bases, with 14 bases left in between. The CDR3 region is CASSAGIGLEKLFF. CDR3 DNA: TGTGCCAGCAGCGCCGGGATCGGTTTGGAAAAACTGTTTTTT.

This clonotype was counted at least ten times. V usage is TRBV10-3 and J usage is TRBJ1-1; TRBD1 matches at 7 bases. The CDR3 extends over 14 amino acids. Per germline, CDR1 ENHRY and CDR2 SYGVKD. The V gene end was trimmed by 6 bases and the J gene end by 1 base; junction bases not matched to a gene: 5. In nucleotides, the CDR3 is TGTGCCATCAGGAGGGACAGTGGGAACACTGAAGCTTTCTTT. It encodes CAIRRDSGNTEAFF.

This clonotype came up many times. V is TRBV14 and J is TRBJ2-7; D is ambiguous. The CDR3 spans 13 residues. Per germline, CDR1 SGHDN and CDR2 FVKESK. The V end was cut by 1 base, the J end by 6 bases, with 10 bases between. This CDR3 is CASSQARSFEQYF. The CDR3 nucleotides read TGTGCCAGCAGCCAAGCGCGATCATTCGAGCAGTACTTC.

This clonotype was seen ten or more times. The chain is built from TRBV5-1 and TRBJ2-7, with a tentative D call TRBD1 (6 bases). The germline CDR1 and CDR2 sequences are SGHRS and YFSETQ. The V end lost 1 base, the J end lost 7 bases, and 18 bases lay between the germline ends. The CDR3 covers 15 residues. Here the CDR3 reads CASSLSGHGAEEQYF. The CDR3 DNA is TGCGCCAGCAGCTTGTCGGGACACGGAGCAGAGGAGCAGTACTTC.

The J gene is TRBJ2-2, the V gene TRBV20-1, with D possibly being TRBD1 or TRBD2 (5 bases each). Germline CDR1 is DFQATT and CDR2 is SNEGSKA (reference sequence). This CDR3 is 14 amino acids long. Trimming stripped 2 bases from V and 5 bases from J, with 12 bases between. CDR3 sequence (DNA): TGCAGTGCTAGAAGGGGAGCAGATACCGGGGAGCTGTTTTTT. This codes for CSARRGADTGELFF.

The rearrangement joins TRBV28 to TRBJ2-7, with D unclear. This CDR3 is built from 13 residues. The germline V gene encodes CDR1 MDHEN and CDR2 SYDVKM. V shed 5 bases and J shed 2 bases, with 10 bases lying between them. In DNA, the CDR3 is TGTGCCAGCAGTCATGACTTAACCTACGAGCAGTACTTC. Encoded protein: CASSHDLTYEQYF.

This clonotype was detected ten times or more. The CDR3: CASSPGQEYYNEQFF. The CDR3 bases are TGTGCCAGCAGCCCCGGACAGGAGTACTACAATGAGCAGTTCTTC. The chain couples TRBV7-9 to TRBJ2-1, with 7 nucleotides matching TRBD1. Germline lookup yields CDR1 SEHNR and CDR2 FQNEAQ (reference sequence). The V segment lost 5 bases and the J segment 3 bases; nucleotides outside the gene matches: 7. The CDR3 spans 15 residues.

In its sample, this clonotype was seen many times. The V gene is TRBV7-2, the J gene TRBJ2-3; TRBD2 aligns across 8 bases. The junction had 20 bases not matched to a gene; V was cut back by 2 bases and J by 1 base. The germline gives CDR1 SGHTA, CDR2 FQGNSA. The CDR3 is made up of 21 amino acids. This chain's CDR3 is CASSLSSNSWAGGLGTDTQYF. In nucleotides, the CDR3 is TGTGCCAGCAGCTTATCTAGTAATTCGTGGGCGGGAGGTCTCGGCACAGATACGCAGTATTTT. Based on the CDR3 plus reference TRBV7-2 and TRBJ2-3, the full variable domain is GAGVSQSPSNKVTEKGKDVELRCDPISGHTALYWYRQSLGQGLEFLIYFQGNSAPDKSGLPSDRFSAERTGGSVSTLTIQRTQQEDSAVYLCASSLSSNSWAGGLGTDTQYFGPGTRLTVL.

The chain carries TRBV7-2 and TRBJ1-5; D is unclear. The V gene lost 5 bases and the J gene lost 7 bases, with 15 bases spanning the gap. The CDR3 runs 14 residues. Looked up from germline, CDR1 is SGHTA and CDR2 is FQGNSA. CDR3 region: CASSLMRVGQPQHF. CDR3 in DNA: TGTGCCAGCAGCCTTATGAGGGTCGGACAGCCCCAGCATTTT.

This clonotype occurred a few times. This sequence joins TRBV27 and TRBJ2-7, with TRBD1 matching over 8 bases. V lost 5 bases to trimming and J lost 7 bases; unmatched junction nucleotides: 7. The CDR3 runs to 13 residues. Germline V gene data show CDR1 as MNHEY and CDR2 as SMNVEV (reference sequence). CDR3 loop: CASSHRTGSEQYF. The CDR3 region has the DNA TGTGCCAGCAGTCACAGGACAGGGTCAGAGCAGTACTTC.

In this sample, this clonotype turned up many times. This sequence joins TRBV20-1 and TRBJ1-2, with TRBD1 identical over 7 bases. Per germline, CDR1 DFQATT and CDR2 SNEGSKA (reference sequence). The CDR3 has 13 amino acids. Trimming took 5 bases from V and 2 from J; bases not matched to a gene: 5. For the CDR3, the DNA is TGCAGTGCTGAGGGGGACAGCAACTATGGCTACACCTTC. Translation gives CSAEGDSNYGYTF.

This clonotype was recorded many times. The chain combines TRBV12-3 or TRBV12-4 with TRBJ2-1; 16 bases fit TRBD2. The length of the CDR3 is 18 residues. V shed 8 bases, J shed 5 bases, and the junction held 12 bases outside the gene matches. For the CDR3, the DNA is TGTGCCAGCGACCCGACCGGGACTAGCGGGGGGGCGGACAATGAGCAGTTCTTC. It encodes CASDPTGTSGGADNEQFF.

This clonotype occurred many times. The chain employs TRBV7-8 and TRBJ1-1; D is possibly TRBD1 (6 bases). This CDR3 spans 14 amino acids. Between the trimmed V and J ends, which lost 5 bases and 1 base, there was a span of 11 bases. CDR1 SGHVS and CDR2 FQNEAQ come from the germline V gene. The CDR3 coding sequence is TGTGCCAGCAGCCCAGGGGCGGGGAACACTGAAGCTTTCTTT. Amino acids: CASSPGAGNTEAFF.

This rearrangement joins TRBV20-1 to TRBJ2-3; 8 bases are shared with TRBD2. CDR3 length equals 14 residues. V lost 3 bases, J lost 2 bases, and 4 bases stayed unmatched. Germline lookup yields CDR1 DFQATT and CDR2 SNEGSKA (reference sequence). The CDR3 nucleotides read TGCAGTGCTAGGCGGGGGGCCACCACAGATACGCAGTATTTT. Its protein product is CSARRGATTDTQYF.

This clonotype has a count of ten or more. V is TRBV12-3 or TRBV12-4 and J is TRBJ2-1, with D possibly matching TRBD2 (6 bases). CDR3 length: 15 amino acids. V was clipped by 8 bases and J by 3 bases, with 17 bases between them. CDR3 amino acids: CASVAEGLNYNEQFF. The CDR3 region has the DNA TGTGCCAGCGTCGCGGAGGGACTTAACTACAATGAGCAGTTCTTC.

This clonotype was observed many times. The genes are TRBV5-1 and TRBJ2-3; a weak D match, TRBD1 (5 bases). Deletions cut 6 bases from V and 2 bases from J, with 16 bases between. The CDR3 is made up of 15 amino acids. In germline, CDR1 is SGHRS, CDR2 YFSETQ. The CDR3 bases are TGCGCCAGCAATCAGGGCCGTCTGGCCACAGATACGCAGTATTTT. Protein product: CASNQGRLATDTQYF.

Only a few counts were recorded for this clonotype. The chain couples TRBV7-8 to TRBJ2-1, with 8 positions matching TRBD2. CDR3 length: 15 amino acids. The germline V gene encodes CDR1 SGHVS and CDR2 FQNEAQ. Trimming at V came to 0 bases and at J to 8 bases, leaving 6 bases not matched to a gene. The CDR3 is CASSLAGTRVDEQFF. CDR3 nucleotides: TGTGCCAGCAGCTTAGCGGGGACTAGGGTAGATGAGCAGTTCTTC.

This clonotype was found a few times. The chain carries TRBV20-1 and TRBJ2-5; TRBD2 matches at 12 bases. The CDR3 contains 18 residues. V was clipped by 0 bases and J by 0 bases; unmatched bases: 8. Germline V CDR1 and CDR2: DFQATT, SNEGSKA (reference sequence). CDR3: CSARDLAGGNYYQETQYF. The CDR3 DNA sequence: TGCAGTGCTAGAGACCTAGCGGGAGGGAATTATTACCAAGAGACCCAGTACTTC.

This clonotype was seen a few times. The CDR3 DNA sequence: TGCGCCAGCAGCCACTATGGGACGGTCCAAGAGACCCAGTACTTC. It codes for CASSHYGTVQETQYF. The chain uses TRBV4-1 and TRBJ2-5; possibly TRBD1 or TRBD2 for D (5 bases each). Trimming shortened V by 3 bases and J by 1 base, and 12 bases separated the two germline ends. Looked up from germline, CDR1 is MGHRA and CDR2 is YSYEKL. This CDR3 contains 15 residues.

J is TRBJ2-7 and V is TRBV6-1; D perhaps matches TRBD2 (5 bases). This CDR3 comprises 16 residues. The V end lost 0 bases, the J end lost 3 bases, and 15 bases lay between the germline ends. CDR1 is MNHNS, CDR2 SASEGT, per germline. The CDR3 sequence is CASSEAIFAGSYEQYF. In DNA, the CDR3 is TGTGCCAGCAGTGAAGCGATATTTGCGGGTAGCTACGAGCAGTACTTC.

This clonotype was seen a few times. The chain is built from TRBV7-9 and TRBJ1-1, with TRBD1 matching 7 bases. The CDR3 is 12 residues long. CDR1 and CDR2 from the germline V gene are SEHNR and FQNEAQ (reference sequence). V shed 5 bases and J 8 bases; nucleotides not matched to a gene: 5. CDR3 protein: CASSPTGWEAFF. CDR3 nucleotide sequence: TGTGCCAGCAGCCCGACAGGGTGGGAAGCTTTCTTT.

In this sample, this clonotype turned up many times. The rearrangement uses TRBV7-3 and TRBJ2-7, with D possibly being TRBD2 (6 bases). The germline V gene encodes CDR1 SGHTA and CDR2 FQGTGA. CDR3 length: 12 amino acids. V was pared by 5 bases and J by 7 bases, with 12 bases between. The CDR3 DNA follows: TGTGCCAGCAGCCGGGACTCCGGAGAGCAGTACTTC. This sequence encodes CASSRDSGEQYF.